Listed below are T cell receptor beta chains from one sample, sequenced in a study of shared clonotypes between healthy human individuals. Generated by immunoSEQ multiplex PCR, the TCRdb table keeps only in-frame clones and is missing some. The repertoire holds under 2,500,000 clones, with around 95% as singletons. The sample taken for sequencing was naive CD4+ T cells sorted from blood. All receptors derive from a man aged 18 to 29 in good health. Each CDR3 is given with its conserved first and last residue. The order of the fields is J gene, V gene, D gene, clone size, CDR3 DNA, CDR3 protein. D genes are given only for firm matches. Size is omitted from some rows. Given values are once, few, many or a class for expanded clones.

j_gene: TRBJ2-2
v_gene: TRBV5-1
d_gene: .
abundance: .
CDR3nt: TGCGCCAGCAGCCGAGGGGAGAACACCGGGGAGCTGTTTTTT
CDR3aa: CASSRGENTGELFF

j_gene: TRBJ2-3
v_gene: TRBV5-6
d_gene: TRBD2
abundance: .
CDR3nt: TGTGCCAGCAGCAACGGGACTAGCCAGGTGCGGGATACGCAGTATTTT
CDR3aa: CASSNGTSQVRDTQYF

j_gene: TRBJ2-2
v_gene: TRBV7-2
d_gene: TRBD1
abundance: .
CDR3nt: TGTGCCAGCAGCTTAGGCGGGACAGGGACCGGGGAGCTGTTTTTT
CDR3aa: CASSLGGTGTGELFF

j_gene: TRBJ2-2
v_gene: TRBV6-5
d_gene: .
abundance: .
CDR3nt: TGTGCCAGCAGTTACTCGAACGGGTACGGGACCGGGGAGCTGTTTTTT
CDR3aa: CASSYSNGYGTGELFF

j_gene: TRBJ1-1
v_gene: TRBV29-1
d_gene: .
abundance: .
CDR3nt: TGCAGCGTGGCACAGGGCAGCACTGAAGCTTTCTTT
CDR3aa: CSVAQGSTEAFF

j_gene: TRBJ1-1
v_gene: TRBV5-6
d_gene: .
abundance: few
CDR3nt: TGTGCCAGCAGCTTCTACAGGGTGGGCACTGAAGCTTTCTTT
CDR3aa: CASSFYRVGTEAFF

j_gene: TRBJ2-5
v_gene: TRBV6-1
d_gene: .
abundance: .
CDR3nt: TGTGCCAGCAGTGGAACAGGAGACCAAGAGACCCAGTACTTC
CDR3aa: CASSGTGDQETQYF

j_gene: TRBJ1-2
v_gene: TRBV6-5
d_gene: .
abundance: .
CDR3nt: TGTGCCAGCAGTAAACAGGGTACCTATGGCTACACCTTC
CDR3aa: CASSKQGTYGYTF

j_gene: TRBJ2-1
v_gene: TRBV1
d_gene: .
abundance: .
CDR3nt: TGCACCAGCAGCCAAGGGGGCAGTCGTCGTGGACCCACCTACAATGAGCAGTTCTTC
CDR3aa: CTSSQGGSRRGPTYNEQFF

j_gene: TRBJ2-1
v_gene: TRBV7-9
d_gene: .
abundance: .
CDR3nt: TGTGCCAGCAGCTTAGGAACTTACAATGAGCAGTTCTTC
CDR3aa: CASSLGTYNEQFF

j_gene: TRBJ1-2
v_gene: TRBV6-1
d_gene: TRBD1
abundance: .
CDR3nt: TGTGCCAGCAGTTTGGGACAGGGGGATTTTGGCTACACCTTC
CDR3aa: CASSLGQGDFGYTF

j_gene: TRBJ1-5
v_gene: TRBV6-1
d_gene: .
abundance: .
CDR3nt: TGTGCCAGCAGCCCGGGGGCAGGTCAGCCCCAGCATTTT
CDR3aa: CASSPGAGQPQHF

j_gene: TRBJ2-5
v_gene: TRBV7-2
d_gene: .
abundance: .
CDR3nt: TGTGCCAGCAGCCACCGGGAGACCCAGTACTTC
CDR3aa: CASSHRETQYF

j_gene: TRBJ2-3
v_gene: TRBV10-3
d_gene: .
abundance: .
CDR3nt: TGTGCCATCAAGGAGGGAATAGGGGTCAGCACAGATACGCAGTATTTT
CDR3aa: CAIKEGIGVSTDTQYF

j_gene: TRBJ1-6
v_gene: TRBV27
d_gene: .
abundance: .
CDR3nt: TGTGCCAGCAGTTTATATTCTCGGTCGTCCGGAAATAATTCACCCCTCCACTTT
CDR3aa: CASSLYSRSSGNNSPLHF